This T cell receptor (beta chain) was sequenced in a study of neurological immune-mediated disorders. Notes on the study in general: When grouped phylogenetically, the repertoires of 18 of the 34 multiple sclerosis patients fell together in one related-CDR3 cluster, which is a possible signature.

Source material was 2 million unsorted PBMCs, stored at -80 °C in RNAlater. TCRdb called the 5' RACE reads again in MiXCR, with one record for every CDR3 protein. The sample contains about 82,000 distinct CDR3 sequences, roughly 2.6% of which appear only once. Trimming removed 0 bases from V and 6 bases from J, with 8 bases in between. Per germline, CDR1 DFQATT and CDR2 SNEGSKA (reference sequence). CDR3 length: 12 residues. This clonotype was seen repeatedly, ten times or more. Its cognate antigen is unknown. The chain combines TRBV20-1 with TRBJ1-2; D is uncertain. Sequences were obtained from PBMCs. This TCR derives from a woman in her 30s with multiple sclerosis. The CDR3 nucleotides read TGCAGTGCTAGAGATCACGGGGATGGCTACACCTTC. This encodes CSARDHGDGYTF.